This T cell receptor (beta chain) was sequenced in a study of blood T cell repertoires in COVID-19. Overall study context: Researchers got acute and convalescent COVID-19 samples from the United States, Italy and Spain.

TCRdb keeps only in-frame clones here, not all; method: immunoSEQ multiplex PCR. The sample consists of over 200,000 clones, 80% to 90% of them appearing once. Unmatched junction bases numbered 9, after V lost 7 bases and J lost 4 bases. The CDR3 extends over 13 amino acids. From germline, CDR1 is GTSNPN and CDR2 SVGIG (reference sequence). J is TRBJ1-2 and V is TRBV30; 7 bases agree with TRBD1. Sequencing input: PBMCs or T cells enriched from blood (not recorded which). The receptor was derived from a woman under 40 who had been exposed to COVID-19. CDR3 loop: CALGLGTAYGYTF. The CDR3 DNA sequence: TGTGCCTTAGGACTTGGGACAGCCTATGGCTACACCTTC.